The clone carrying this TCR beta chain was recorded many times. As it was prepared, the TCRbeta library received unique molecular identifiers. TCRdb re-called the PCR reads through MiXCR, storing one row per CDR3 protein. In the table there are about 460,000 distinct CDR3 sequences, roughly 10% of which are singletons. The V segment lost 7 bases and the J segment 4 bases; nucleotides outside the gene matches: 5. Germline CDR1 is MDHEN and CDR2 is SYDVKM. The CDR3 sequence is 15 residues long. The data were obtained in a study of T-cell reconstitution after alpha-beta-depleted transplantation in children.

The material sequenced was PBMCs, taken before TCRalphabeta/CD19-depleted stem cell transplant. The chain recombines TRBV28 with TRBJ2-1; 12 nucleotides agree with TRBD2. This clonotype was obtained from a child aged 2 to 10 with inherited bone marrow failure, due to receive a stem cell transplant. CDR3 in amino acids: CASIRTSGIYNEQFF. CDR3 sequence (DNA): TGTGCCAGCATTCGGACTAGCGGGATTTACAATGAGCAGTTCTTC.